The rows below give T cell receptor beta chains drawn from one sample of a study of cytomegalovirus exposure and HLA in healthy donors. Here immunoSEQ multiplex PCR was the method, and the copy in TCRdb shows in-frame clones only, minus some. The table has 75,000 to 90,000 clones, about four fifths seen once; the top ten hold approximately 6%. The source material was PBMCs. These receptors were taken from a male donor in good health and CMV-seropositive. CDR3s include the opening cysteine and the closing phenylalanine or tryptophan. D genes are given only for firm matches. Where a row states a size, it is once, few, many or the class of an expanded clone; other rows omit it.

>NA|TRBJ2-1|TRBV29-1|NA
TGCAGCGTCATCAGGGGATCCTCCTACAATGAGCAGTTCTTC
CSVIRGSSYNEQFF
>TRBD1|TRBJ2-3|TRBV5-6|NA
TGTGCCAGCAGCCCGGGACAGAGCACAGATACGCAGTATTTT
CASSPGQSTDTQYF
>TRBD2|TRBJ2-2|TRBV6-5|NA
TGTGCCAGCACCACCCTGGCTAGCGGGGGTCTCGAGCTGTTTTTT
CASTTLASGGLELFF
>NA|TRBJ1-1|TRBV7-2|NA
TGTGCCAGCAGCCGAAGCCTCCTGAACACTGAAGCTTTCTTT
CASSRSLLNTEAFF
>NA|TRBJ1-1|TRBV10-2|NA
TGCGCCAGCAGTCAAAGAAGGAGACCAGAAGCTTTCTTT
CASSQRRRPEAFF
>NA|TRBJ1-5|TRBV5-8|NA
TGTGCCAGCAGTCGCCCCTGGACAGGCAATCAGCCCCAGCATTTT
CASSRPWTGNQPQHF
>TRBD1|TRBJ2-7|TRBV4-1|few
TGCGCCAGCAGCCAGGAGGGACAGGGGGGGTACGAGCAGTACTTC
CASSQEGQGGYEQYF
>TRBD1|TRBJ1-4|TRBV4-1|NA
TGCGCCAGCAGGAGTGCCGACGCAATACCGGGACAGGGCTCACTAATGGGGGAAAAACTGTTTTTT
CASRSADAIPGQGSLMGEKLFF
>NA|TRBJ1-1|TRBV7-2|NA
TGTGCCAGCAGCCCGTCGGTTGGACAGCGGGATGGGACTGAAGCTTTCTTT
CASSPSVGQRDGTEAFF
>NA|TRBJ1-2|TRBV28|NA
TGTGCCAGCAGCTTGGTCCGGGACTCTCAACCCTACACCTTC
CASSLVRDSQPYTF
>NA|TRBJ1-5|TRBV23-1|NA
TGCGCCAGGGTGAGATGGGCAGGGCCAATTATGAGCAATCAGCCCCAGCATTTT
CARVRWAGPIMSNQPQHF
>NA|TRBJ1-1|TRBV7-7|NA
TGTGCCAGCAGCGAAACAGCTAACACTGAAGCTTTCTTT
CASSETANTEAFF
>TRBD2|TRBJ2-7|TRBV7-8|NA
TGTGCCAGCAGATTGGGACTAGCGGGGGGACTCTACGAGCAGTACTTC
CASRLGLAGGLYEQYF
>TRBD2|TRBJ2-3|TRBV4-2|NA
TGTGCCAGCAGCCAAGGACTAGCGGGGGGACCTAGCACAGATACGCAGTATTTT
CASSQGLAGGPSTDTQYF
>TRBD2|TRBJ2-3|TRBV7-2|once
TGTGCCAGCAGCTTCTTACGGGACTATAGCACAGATACGCAGTATTTT
CASSFLRDYSTDTQYF
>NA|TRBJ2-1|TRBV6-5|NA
TGTGCCAGCAGCCTATCCTCCTACAATGAGCAGTTCTTC
CASSLSSYNEQFF
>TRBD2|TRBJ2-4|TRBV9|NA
TGTGCCAGCAGCGCTCCGATAGCGGGAGGAGCCAAAAACATTCAGTACTTC
CASSAPIAGGAKNIQYF
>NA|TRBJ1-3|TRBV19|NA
TGTGCCAGTAGTAAGCGGGGATCTGGAAACACCATATATTTT
CASSKRGSGNTIYF
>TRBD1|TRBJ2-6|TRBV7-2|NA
TGTGCCAGCAGCGCGCGACAGGGTCCCAACGTCCTGACTTTC
CASSARQGPNVLTF
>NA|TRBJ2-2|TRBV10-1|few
TGCGCCAGCGATTCGGGGACTTCCACCGGGGAGCTGTTTTTT
CASDSGTSTGELFF
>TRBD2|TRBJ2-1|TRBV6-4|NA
TGTGCCAGAGTTCAGACTAGCGGGAGACATGAGCAGTTCTTC
CARVQTSGRHEQFF
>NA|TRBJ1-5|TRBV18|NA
TGTGCCAGCTCACCATTGCGGGTGAATCAGCCCCAGCATTTT
CASSPLRVNQPQHF
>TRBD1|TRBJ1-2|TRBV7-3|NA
TGTGCCAGCAGCCCAGGACAGGGTTTGGGCTACACCTTC
CASSPGQGLGYTF
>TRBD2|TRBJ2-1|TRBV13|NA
TGTGCCAGCAGCCAGGCTAGCGGGGGCCACAATGAGCAGTTCTTC
CASSQASGGHNEQFF